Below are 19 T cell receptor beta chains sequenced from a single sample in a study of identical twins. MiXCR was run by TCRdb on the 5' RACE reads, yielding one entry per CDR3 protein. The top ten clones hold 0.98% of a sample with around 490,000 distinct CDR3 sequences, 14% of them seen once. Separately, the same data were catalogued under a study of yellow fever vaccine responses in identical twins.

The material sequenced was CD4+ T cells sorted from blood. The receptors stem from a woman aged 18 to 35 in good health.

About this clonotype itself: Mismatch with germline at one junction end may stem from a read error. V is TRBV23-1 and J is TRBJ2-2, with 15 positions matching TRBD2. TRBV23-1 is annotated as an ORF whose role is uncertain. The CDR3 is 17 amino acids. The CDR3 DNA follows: TGTGCCAGCAGCGCCGGACTAGCGGGGGGGCCATCCGGGGAGCTGTTTTTT. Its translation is CASSAGLAGGPSGELFF.

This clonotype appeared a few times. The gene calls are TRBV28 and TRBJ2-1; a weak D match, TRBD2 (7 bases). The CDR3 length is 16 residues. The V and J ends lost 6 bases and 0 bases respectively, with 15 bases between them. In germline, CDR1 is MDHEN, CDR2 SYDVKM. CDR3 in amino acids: CASSPGGGGSYNEQFF. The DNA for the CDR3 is TGTGCCAGCAGCCCCGGCGGGGGCGGCTCCTACAATGAGCAGTTCTTC.

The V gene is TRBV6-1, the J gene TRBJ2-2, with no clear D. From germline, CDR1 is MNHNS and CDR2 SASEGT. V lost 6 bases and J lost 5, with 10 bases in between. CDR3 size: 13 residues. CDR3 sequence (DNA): TGTGCCAGCAGAGTTTGGGGAACCGGGGAGCTGTTTTTT. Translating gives CASRVWGTGELFF.

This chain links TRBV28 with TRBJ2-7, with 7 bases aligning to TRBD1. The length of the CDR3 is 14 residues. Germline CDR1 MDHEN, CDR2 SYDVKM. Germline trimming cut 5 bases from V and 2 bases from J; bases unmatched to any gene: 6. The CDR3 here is CASSGDSLPYEQYF. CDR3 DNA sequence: TGTGCCAGCAGTGGGGACAGTTTGCCCTACGAGCAGTACTTC.

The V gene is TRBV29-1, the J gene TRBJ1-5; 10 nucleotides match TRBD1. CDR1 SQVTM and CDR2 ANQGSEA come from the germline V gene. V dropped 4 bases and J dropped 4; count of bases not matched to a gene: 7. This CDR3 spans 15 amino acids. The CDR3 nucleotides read TGCAGCGTTGCCGAAGACAGGGGGCTGAATCAGCCCCAGCATTTT. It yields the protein CSVAEDRGLNQPQHF.

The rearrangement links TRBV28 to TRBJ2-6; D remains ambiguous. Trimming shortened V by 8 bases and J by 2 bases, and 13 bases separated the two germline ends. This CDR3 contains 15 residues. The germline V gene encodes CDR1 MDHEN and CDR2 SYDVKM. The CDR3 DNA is TGTGCCAGCTGCTCCCACTCTACTGGGGCCAACGTCCTGACTTTC. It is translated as CASCSHSTGANVLTF.

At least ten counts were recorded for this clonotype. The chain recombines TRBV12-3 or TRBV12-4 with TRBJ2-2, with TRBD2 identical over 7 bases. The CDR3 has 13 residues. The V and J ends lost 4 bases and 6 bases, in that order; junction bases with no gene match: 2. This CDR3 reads CASSWGLSGELFF. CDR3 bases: TGTGCCAGCAGTTGGGGACTATCCGGGGAGCTGTTTTTT.

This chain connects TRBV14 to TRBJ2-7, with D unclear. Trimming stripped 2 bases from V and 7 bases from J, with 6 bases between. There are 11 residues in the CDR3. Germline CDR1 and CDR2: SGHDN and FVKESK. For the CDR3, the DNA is TGTGCCAGCAGCCAATTCCTTGAGCAGTACTTC. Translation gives CASSQFLEQYF.

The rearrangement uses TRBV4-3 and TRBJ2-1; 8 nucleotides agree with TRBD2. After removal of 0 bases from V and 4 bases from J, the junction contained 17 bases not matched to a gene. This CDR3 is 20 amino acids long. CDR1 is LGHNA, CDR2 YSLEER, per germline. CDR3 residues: CASSQEWKSLSRGGYNEQFF. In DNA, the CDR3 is TGCGCCAGCAGCCAAGAGTGGAAATCCCTATCTCGGGGGGGATACAATGAGCAGTTCTTC.

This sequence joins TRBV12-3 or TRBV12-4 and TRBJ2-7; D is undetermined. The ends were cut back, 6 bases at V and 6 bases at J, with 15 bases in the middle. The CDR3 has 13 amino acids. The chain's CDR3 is CASSNLWVPEQYF. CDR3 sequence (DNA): TGTGCCAGCAGCAACTTATGGGTACCCGAGCAGTACTTC.

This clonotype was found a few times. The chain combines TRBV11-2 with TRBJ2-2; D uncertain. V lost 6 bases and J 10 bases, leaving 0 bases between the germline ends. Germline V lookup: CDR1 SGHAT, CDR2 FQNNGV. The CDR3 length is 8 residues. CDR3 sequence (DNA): TGTGCCAGCAGGGAGCTGTTTTTT. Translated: CASRELFF. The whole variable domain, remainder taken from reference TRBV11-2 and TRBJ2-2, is EAGVAQSPRYKIIEKRQSVAFWCNPISGHATLYWYQQILGQGPKLLIQFQNNGVVDDSQLPKDRFSAERLKGVDSTLKIQPAKLEDSAVYLCASRELFFGEGSRLTVL.

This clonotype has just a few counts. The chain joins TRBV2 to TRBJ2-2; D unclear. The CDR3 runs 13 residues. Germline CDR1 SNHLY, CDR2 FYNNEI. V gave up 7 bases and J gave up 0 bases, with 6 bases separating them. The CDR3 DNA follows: TGTGCCAGCATGGGGACGAACACCGGGGAGCTGTTTTTT. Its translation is CASMGTNTGELFF.

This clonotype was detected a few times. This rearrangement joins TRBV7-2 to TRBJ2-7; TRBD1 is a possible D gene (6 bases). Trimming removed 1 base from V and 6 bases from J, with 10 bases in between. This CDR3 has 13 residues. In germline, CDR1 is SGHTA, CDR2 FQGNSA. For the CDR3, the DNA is TGTGCCAGCAGCTTAGACAGGGCGTCCGAGCAGTACTTC. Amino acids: CASSLDRASEQYF.

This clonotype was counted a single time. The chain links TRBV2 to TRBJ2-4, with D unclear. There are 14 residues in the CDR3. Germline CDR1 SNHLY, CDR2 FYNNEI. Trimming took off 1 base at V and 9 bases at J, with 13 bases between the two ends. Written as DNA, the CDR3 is TGTGCCAGCAGTGAAGGAGCAGGAGTAGTCATTCAGTACTTC. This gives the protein CASSEGAGVVIQYF.

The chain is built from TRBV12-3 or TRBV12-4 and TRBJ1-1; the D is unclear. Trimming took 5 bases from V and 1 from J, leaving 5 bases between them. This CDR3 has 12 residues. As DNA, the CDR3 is TGTGCCAGCAGTGAGTCGAACACTGAAGCTTTCTTT. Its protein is CASSESNTEAFF.

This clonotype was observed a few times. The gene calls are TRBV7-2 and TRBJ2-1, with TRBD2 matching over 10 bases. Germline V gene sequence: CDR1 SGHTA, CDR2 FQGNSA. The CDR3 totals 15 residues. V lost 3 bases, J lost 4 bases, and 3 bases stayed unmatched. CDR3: CASSFSSGGYNEQFF. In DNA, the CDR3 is TGTGCCAGCAGCTTCAGTAGCGGGGGGTACAATGAGCAGTTCTTC.

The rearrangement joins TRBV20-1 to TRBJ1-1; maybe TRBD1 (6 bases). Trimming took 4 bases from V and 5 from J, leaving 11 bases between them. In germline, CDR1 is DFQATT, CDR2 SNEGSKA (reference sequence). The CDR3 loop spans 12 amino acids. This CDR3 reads CSATRGGTEAFF. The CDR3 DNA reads TGCAGTGCTACCAGGGGAGGGACTGAAGCTTTCTTT.

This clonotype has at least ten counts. CDR3 region: CASTTGTVGTDTQYF. Here the CDR3 DNA reads TGCGCCAGCACGACCGGGACCGTCGGCACAGATACGCAGTATTTT. The chain combines TRBV5-1 with TRBJ2-3, with D perhaps being TRBD1 or TRBD2 (5 bases each). V was cut by 6 bases and J by 1 base, with 15 bases left in between. This CDR3 is 15 amino acids long. Germline V gene lookup returns CDR1 SGHRS and CDR2 YFSETQ. The whole variable domain, remainder taken from reference TRBV5-1 and TRBJ2-3, is KAGVTQTPRYLIKTRGQQVTLSCSPISGHRSVSWYQQTPGQGLQFLFEYFSETQRNKGNFPGRFSGRQFSNSRSEMNVSTLELGDSALYLCASTTGTVGTDTQYFGPGTRLTVL.

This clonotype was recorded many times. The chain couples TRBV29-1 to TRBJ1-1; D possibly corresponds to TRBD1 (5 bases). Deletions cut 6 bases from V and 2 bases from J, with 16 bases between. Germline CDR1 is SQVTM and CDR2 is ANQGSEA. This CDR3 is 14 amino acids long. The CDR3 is CSVQIGGPNTEAFF. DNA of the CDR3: TGCAGCGTCCAAATTGGGGGACCTAACACTGAAGCTTTCTTT. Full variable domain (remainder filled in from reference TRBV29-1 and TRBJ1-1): SAVISQKPSRDICQRGTSLTIQCQVDSQVTMMFWYRQQPGQSLTLIATANQGSEATYESGFVIDKFPISRPNLTFSTLTVSNMSPEDSSIYLCSVQIGGPNTEAFFGQGTRLTVV.